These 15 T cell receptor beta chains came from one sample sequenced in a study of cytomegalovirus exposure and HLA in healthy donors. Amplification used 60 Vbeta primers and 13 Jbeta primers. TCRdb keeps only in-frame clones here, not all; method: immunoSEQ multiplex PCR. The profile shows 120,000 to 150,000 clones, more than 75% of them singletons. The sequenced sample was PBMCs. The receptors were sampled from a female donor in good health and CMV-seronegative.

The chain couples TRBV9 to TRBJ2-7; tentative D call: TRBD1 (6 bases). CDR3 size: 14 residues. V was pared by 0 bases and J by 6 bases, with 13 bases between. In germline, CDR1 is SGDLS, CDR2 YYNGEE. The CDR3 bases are TGTGCCAGCAGCGTAGTAGTTAGCAGGGGCGAGCAGTACTTC. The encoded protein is CASSVVVSRGEQYF.

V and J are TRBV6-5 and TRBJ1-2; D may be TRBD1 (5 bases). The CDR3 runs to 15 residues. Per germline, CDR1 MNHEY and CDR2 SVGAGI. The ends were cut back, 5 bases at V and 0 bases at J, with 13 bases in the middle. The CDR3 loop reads CASSRTGGANYGYTF. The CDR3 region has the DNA TGTGCCAGCAGTCGGACCGGAGGGGCTAACTATGGCTACACCTTC.

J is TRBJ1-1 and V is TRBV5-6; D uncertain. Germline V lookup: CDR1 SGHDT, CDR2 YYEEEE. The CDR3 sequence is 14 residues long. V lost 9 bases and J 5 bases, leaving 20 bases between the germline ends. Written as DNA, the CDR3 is TGTGCCACCTCACGGACCGGAGGAAAAACTGAAGCTTTCTTT. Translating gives CATSRTGGKTEAFF.

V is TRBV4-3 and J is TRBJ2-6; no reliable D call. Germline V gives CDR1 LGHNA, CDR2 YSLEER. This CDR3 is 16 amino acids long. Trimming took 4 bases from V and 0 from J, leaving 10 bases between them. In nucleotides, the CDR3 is TGCGCCAGCAGCCCCACTCTCGGCTCTGGGGCCAACGTCCTGACTTTC. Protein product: CASSPTLGSGANVLTF.

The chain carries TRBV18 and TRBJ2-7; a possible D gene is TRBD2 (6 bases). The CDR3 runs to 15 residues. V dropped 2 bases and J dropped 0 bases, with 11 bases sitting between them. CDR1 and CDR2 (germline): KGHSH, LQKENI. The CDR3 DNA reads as TGTGCCAGCTCACCAGGGCAGGGAGGCTCCTACGAGCAGTACTTC. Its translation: CASSPGQGGSYEQYF.

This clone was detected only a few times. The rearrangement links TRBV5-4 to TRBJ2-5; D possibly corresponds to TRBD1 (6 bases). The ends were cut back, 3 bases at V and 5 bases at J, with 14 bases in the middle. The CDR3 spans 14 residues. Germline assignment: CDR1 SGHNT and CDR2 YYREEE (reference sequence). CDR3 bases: TGTGCCAGCAGCTCCCAGGGGAGAGGGGAGACCCAGTACTTC. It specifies CASSSQGRGETQYF. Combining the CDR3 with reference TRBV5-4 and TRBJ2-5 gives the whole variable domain ETGVTQSPTHLIKTRGQQVTLRCSSQSGHNTVSWYQQALGQGPQFIFQYYREEENGRGNFPPRFSGLQFPNYSSELNVNALELDDSALYLCASSSQGRGETQYFGPGTRLLVL.

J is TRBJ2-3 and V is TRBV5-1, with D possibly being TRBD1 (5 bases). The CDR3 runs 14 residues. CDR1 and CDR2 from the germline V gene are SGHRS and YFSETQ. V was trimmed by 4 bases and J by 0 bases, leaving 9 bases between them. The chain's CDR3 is CASSTRVSTDTQYF. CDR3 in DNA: TGCGCCAGCAGCACCAGGGTTAGCACAGATACGCAGTATTTT.

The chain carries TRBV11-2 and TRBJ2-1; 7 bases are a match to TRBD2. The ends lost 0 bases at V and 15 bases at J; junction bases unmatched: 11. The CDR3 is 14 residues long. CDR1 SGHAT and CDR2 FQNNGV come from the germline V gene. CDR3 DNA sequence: TGTGCCAGCAGCTTAGATCGAACTAGCGACCGGGGGTTCTTC. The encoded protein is CASSLDRTSDRGFF.

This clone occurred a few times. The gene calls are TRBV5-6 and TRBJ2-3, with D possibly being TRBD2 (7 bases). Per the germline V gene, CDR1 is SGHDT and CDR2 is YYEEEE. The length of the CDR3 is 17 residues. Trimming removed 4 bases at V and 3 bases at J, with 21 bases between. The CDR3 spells CASSIRRGGGRTDTQYF. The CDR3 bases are TGTGCCAGCAGCATCCGTCGGGGCGGGGGCCGGACAGATACGCAGTATTTT.

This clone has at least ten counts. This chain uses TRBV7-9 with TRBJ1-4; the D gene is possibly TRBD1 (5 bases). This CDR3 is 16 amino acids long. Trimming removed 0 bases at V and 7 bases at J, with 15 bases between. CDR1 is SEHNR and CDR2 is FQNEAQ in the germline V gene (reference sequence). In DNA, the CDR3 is TGTGCCAGCAGCTTAGCGGGGGGGGTCCAGTCTGAAAAACTGTTTTTT. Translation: CASSLAGGVQSEKLFF.

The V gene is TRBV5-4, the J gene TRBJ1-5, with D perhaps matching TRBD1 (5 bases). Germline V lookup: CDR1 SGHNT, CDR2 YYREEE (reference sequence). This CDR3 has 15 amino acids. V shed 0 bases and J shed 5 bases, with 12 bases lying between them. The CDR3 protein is CASSLDGGIDQPQHF. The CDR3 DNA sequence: TGTGCCAGCAGCTTGGATGGGGGGATCGATCAGCCCCAGCATTTT. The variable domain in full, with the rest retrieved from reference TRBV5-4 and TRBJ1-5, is ETGVTQSPTHLIKTRGQQVTLRCSSQSGHNTVSWYQQALGQGPQFIFQYYREEENGRGNFPPRFSGLQFPNYSSELNVNALELDDSALYLCASSLDGGIDQPQHFGDGTRLSIL.

CDR3 DNA: TGTGCCAGCAGCTTGGGGGGGGTTAGCGGGGGACACCAAGAGACCCAGTACTTC. As protein: CASSLGGVSGGHQETQYF. The rearrangement uses TRBV5-8 and TRBJ2-5, with 9 bases aligning to TRBD2. CDR1 and CDR2 from the germline V gene are SGHTS and YDEGEE. This CDR3 contains 18 residues. Trimming removed 0 bases from V and 0 bases from J; junction bases left unmatched: 9.

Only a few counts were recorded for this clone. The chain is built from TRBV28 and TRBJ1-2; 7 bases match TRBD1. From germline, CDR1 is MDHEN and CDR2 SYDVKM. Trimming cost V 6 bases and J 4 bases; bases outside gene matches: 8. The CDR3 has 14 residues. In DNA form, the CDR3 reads TGTGCCAGCAGGGGCCAGGACAGGCTCTATGGCTACACCTTC. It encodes CASRGQDRLYGYTF.

DNA of the CDR3: TGTGCCTGCCAGGGGCGCGATACGCAGTATTTT. Protein: CACQGRDTQYF. The chain links TRBV30 to TRBJ2-3; tentative D call: TRBD1 (6 bases). This CDR3 is 11 amino acids long. V dropped 6 bases and J dropped 6 bases, with 10 bases sitting between them. Germline values: CDR1 GTSNPN, CDR2 SVGIG (reference sequence).

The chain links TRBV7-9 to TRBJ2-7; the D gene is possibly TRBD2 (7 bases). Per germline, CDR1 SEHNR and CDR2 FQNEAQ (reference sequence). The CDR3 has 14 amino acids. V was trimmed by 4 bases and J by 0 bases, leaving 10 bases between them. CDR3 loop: CASSSGGPSYEQYF. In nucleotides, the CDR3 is TGTGCCAGCAGCTCCGGGGGGCCCTCCTACGAGCAGTACTTC.